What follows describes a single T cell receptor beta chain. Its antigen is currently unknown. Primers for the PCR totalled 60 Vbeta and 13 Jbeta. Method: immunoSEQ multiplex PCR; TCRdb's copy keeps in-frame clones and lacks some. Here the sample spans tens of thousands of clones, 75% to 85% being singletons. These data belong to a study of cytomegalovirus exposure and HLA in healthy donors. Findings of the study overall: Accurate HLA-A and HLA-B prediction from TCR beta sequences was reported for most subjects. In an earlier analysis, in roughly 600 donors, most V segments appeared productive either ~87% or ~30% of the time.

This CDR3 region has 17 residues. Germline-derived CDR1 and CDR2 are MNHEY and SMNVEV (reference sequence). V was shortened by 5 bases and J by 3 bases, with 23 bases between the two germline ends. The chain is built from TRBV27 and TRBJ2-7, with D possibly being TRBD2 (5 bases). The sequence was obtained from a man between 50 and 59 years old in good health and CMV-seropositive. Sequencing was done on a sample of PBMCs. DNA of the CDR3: TGTGCCAGCAGTCCCCAACCCCCTCCGGACTCGGTCTACGAGCAGTACTTC. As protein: CASSPQPPPDSVYEQYF.